The 27 T cell receptor beta chains below come from one sample, sequenced in a study of T-cell memory formation after mild COVID-19. Each CDR3 protein gets one entry after TCRdb re-called the 5' RACE reads with MiXCR. The sample contains some 450,000 distinct CDR3 sequences, roughly 18% of which appear only once. Sequencing was performed on PBMCs or a T cell subset sorted from them (not recorded which). Receptor source: a man between 18 and 29 years old who had mild COVID-19 (a few samples of this study predate the infection). Cell type and time point are not known.

This chain uses TRBV6-5 with TRBJ2-2; D is unclear. This CDR3 is 12 amino acids long. V lost 6 bases to trimming and J lost 5 bases, with 7 bases between them. The germline V gene encodes CDR1 MNHEY and CDR2 SVGAGI. In DNA, the CDR3 is TGTGCCAGCAGGATGGGAACCGGGGAGCTGTTTTTT. It codes for CASRMGTGELFF.

In this sample, this clonotype turned up a few times. The rearrangement joins TRBV29-1 to TRBJ1-1; a possible D gene is TRBD1 (5 bases). The V end lost 4 bases, the J end lost 0 bases, and 12 bases lay between the germline ends. This CDR3 has 14 residues. The germline V gene has CDR1 SQVTM and CDR2 ANQGSEA. The CDR3 spells CSVGAVGLNTEAFF. In DNA form, the CDR3 reads TGCAGCGTTGGGGCCGTGGGGCTGAACACTGAAGCTTTCTTT. The full variable domain, completed using reference TRBV29-1 and TRBJ1-1, is SAVISQKPSRDICQRGTSLTIQCQVDSQVTMMFWYRQQPGQSLTLIATANQGSEATYESGFVIDKFPISRPNLTFSTLTVSNMSPEDSSIYLCSVGAVGLNTEAFFGQGTRLTVV.

In this sample, this clonotype turned up a few times. CDR3 loop: CASREGAENTEAFF. The CDR3 nucleotides read TGCGCCAGCCGGGAGGGGGCAGAGAACACTGAAGCTTTCTTT. The V gene is TRBV5-1, the J gene TRBJ1-1, with TRBD1 matching 7 bases. Germline assignment: CDR1 SGHRS and CDR2 YFSETQ. With 7 bases clipped from V and 1 base from J, the junction kept 7 bases outside the gene matches. The CDR3 runs 14 residues.

This clonotype was observed a handful of times. V gene TRBV7-9 combines with J gene TRBJ1-3, with 8 bases aligning to TRBD1. Germline CDR1 SEHNR, CDR2 FQNEAQ (reference sequence). The length of the CDR3 is 16 residues. The junction had 6 bases not matched to a gene; V was cut back by 1 base and J by 4 bases. The CDR3 protein is CASSLVRRGPGNTIYF. CDR3 coding DNA: TGTGCCAGCAGCTTAGTCCGCAGGGGGCCCGGAAACACCATATATTTT.

This sequence joins TRBV27 and TRBJ2-6; D remains unclear. The CDR3 totals 17 residues. V was cut by 4 bases and J by 2 bases, with 15 bases left in between. The germline gives CDR1 MNHEY, CDR2 SMNVEV (reference sequence). The CDR3 DNA follows: TGTGCCAGCAGTTGGCAAGACCCCCTGGCTGGGGCCAACGTCCTGACTTTC. It codes for CASSWQDPLAGANVLTF.

The chain joins TRBV10-3 to TRBJ2-5; 8 bases are a match to TRBD2. This CDR3 comprises 17 residues. With 4 bases clipped from V and 2 bases from J, the junction kept 12 bases outside the gene matches. Germline-derived CDR1 and CDR2 are ENHRY and SYGVKD. The CDR3 bases are TGTGCCATCAGTGGGACGGGGGGGTCATTCTCGCAAGAGACCCAGTACTTC. It yields the protein CAISGTGGSFSQETQYF.

This clonotype was seen only once. The chain uses TRBV19 and TRBJ1-1; D gene unclear. V lost 8 bases and J lost 5, with 18 bases in between. This CDR3 is built from 14 residues. The germline gives CDR1 LNHDA, CDR2 SQIVND (reference sequence). Written as DNA, the CDR3 is TGTGCCAGTCGGACCCCGACGGCTGGTACTGAAGCTTTCTTT. Its translation: CASRTPTAGTEAFF.

This clonotype was found a few times. The chain employs TRBV4-3 and TRBJ1-4; no reliable D call. The CDR3 totals 17 residues. Trimming cost V 1 base and J 4 bases, with 16 bases left between them. The germline gives CDR1 LGHNA, CDR2 YSLEER. The CDR3 region has the DNA TGCGCCAGCAGCCAAGGACCGGTGCAACTACGTAATGAAAAACTGTTTTTT. Translation: CASSQGPVQLRNEKLFF.

This rearrangement joins TRBV7-2 to TRBJ1-5, with D tentatively TRBD1 (5 bases). The length of the CDR3 is 16 residues. The germline V gene has CDR1 SGHTA and CDR2 FQGNSA. The ends were cut back, 5 bases at V and 0 bases at J, with 14 bases in the middle. The CDR3 spells CASSDSREYSNQPQHF. CDR3 nucleotide sequence: TGTGCCAGCAGCGACAGCAGGGAGTATAGCAATCAGCCCCAGCATTTT.

V gene TRBV6-4 combines with J gene TRBJ2-1; D gene uncertain. Per germline, CDR1 MRHNA and CDR2 SNTAGT. This CDR3 has 14 residues. The ends were cut back, 4 bases at V and 5 bases at J, with 12 bases in the middle. The DNA for the CDR3 is TGTGCCAGCAGTGTAATGTCAGAAAACAATGAGCAGTTCTTC. Protein sequence: CASSVMSENNEQFF.

This clonotype occurred a few times. The chain employs TRBV25-1 and TRBJ2-7; TRBD1 or TRBD2 may be the D gene (5 bases each). Per the germline V gene, CDR1 is MGHDK and CDR2 is SYGVNS. With 3 bases removed from V and 4 bases from J, the gap between germline ends came to 10 bases. This CDR3 is built from 13 residues. CDR3 in DNA: TGTGCCAGCAGTGAGGGGACGGGGTACGAGCAGTACGTC. This gives the protein CASSEGTGYEQYV.

In this sample, this clonotype turned up a few times. The chain uses TRBV14 and TRBJ2-3, with D unclear. Trimming stripped 4 bases from V and 2 bases from J, with 10 bases between. The length of the CDR3 is 14 residues. Germline V gene sequence: CDR1 SGHDN, CDR2 FVKESK. The CDR3 sequence: CASSLRTHTDTQYF. In DNA, the CDR3 is TGTGCCAGCAGCCTGCGTACCCACACAGATACGCAGTATTTT.

The sample holds a few counts of this clonotype. The chain is built from TRBV7-2 and TRBJ1-1, with D uncertain. Trimming removed 5 bases at V and 0 bases at J, with 13 bases between. Germline lookup yields CDR1 SGHTA and CDR2 FQGNSA. The CDR3 consists of 15 residues. CDR3 sequence: CASSPRLRLNTEAFF. As DNA, the CDR3 is TGTGCCAGCAGCCCGCGCCTCAGGTTGAACACTGAAGCTTTCTTT.

V is TRBV12-3 or TRBV12-4 and J is TRBJ2-3; 11 nucleotides match TRBD2. J lost 0 bases, V lost 5 bases, and 7 bases had no gene match. The CDR3 length is 17 residues. This CDR3 is CASSALAGGVSTDTQYF. The CDR3 nucleotides read TGTGCCAGCAGTGCATTAGCGGGGGGGGTCAGCACAGATACGCAGTATTTT.

This clonotype was counted many times. V usage is TRBV19 and J usage is TRBJ1-1; D is perhaps TRBD1 (6 bases). Germline V lookup: CDR1 LNHDA, CDR2 SQIVND (reference sequence). The CDR3 spans 16 residues. The ends were cut back, 0 bases at V and 0 bases at J, with 11 bases in the middle. For the CDR3, the DNA is TGTGCCAGTAGTATAGACTCCGGGACATTGAACACTGAAGCTTTCTTT. It encodes CASSIDSGTLNTEAFF.

The CDR3 DNA reads TGTGCCAGCAGTCGTAGGGGCGGGTTCTCCTACAATGAGCAGTTCTTC. Its protein is CASSRRGGFSYNEQFF. The gene calls are TRBV6-2 or TRBV6-3 and TRBJ2-1; D tentatively reads TRBD1 or TRBD2 (5 bases each). CDR1 and CDR2 (germline): MNHEY, SVGEGT. The CDR3 loop spans 16 amino acids. Trimming took off 5 bases at V and 0 bases at J, with 14 bases between the two ends.

This clonotype was counted between two and nine times. This chain links TRBV10-3 with TRBJ2-2, with TRBD1 identical over 7 bases. Germline CDR1 and CDR2: ENHRY and SYGVKD. After removal of 2 bases from V and 1 base from J, the junction contained 1 base not matched to a gene. CDR3 size: 15 residues. This CDR3 is CAISERQGNTGELFF. In nucleotides, the CDR3 is TGTGCCATCAGTGAGAGACAGGGGAACACCGGGGAGCTGTTTTTT.

This clonotype was detected ten times or more. This chain joins TRBV5-1 and TRBJ2-3; no clear D. Germline CDR1 reads SGHRS; CDR2 reads YFSETQ. With 1 base removed from V and 3 bases from J, the gap between germline ends came to 9 bases. CDR3 length: 14 amino acids. CDR3 in DNA: TGCGCCAGCAGCTTGAATCCAGTAACAGATACGCAGTATTTT. Its protein is CASSLNPVTDTQYF.

The chain links TRBV28 to TRBJ2-7; 8 bases align to TRBD2. Germline V gene data show CDR1 as MDHEN and CDR2 as SYDVKM. The CDR3 length is 14 residues. V was pared by 5 bases and J by 1 base, with 4 bases of the junction left unmatched. This chain's CDR3 is CASSTSGGSYEQYV. CDR3 DNA sequence: TGTGCCAGCAGTACCTCGGGGGGGTCCTACGAGCAGTACGTC.

The rearrangement joins TRBV5-1 to TRBJ1-5; perhaps TRBD1 as D (5 bases). Germline-derived CDR1 and CDR2 are SGHRS and YFSETQ. Trimming shortened V by 4 bases and J by 1 base, and 27 bases separated the two germline ends. The CDR3 sequence is 20 residues long. The CDR3 DNA sequence: TGCGCCAGCAGCCCCAAGTATTACAAATTCAGGGACCAAAGCAATCAGCCCCAGCATTTT. As protein: CASSPKYYKFRDQSNQPQHF.

This chain links TRBV18 with TRBJ2-2; D perhaps matches TRBD1 (6 bases). The germline V gene encodes CDR1 KGHSH and CDR2 LQKENI. This CDR3 region has 14 residues. Trimming stripped 0 bases from V and 6 bases from J, with 8 bases between. The CDR3 DNA reads as TGTGCCAGCTCACCACCGTCAGGGGCCGGGGAGCTGTTTTTT. Encoded protein: CASSPPSGAGELFF.

This clonotype was detected a few times. The chain links TRBV2 to TRBJ2-4, with D uncertain. Germline CDR1 is SNHLY and CDR2 is FYNNEI. There are 14 residues in the CDR3. With 1 base removed from V and 2 bases from J, the gap between germline ends came to 6 bases. The CDR3 DNA follows: TGTGCCAGCAGTGAAGGTGGACCCAAAAACATTCAGTACTTC. Amino acid sequence: CASSEGGPKNIQYF. Together with reference TRBV2 and TRBJ2-4, the CDR3 gives the full variable domain: EPEVTQTPSHQVTQMGQEVILRCVPISNHLYFYWYRQILGQKVEFLVSFYNNEISEKSEIFDDQFSVERPDGSNFTLKIRSTKLEDSAMYFCASSEGGPKNIQYFGAGTRLSVL.

Many counts were recorded for this clonotype. The rearrangement links TRBV10-3 to TRBJ2-2; D is unresolved. The CDR3 spans 14 residues. Germline values: CDR1 ENHRY, CDR2 SYGVKD. With 2 bases removed from V and 0 bases from J, the gap between germline ends came to 4 bases. The CDR3 protein is CAISEVSNTGELFF. In DNA form, the CDR3 reads TGTGCCATCAGTGAGGTCTCGAACACCGGGGAGCTGTTTTTT.

This clonotype was counted only a few times. The DNA of the CDR3 is TGCAGCCCGGGACTAGCGGTCCGAAGCTCCTACGAGCAGTACGTC. It is translated as CSPGLAVRSSYEQYV. This rearrangement joins TRBV29-1 to TRBJ2-7; 11 bases line up with TRBD2. Unmatched junction bases numbered 9, after V lost 8 bases and J lost 0 bases. The germline CDR1 and CDR2 sequences are SQVTM and ANQGSEA. This CDR3 region has 15 residues.

The table lists this clonotype with a few counts. The chain joins TRBV6-5 to TRBJ1-2; D gene ambiguous. CDR3 length: 13 amino acids. Looked up from germline, CDR1 is MNHEY and CDR2 is SVGAGI. Trimming cost V 3 bases and J 3 bases, with 8 bases left between them. The CDR3 sequence is CASSYQAYYGYTF. Here the CDR3 DNA reads TGTGCCAGCAGTTATCAGGCGTACTATGGCTACACCTTC.

The chain couples TRBV20-1 to TRBJ1-1; possible D gene TRBD1, 6 bases. CDR3 length: 15 amino acids. The V end lost 5 bases, the J end lost 0 bases, and 16 bases lay between the germline ends. Per the germline V gene, CDR1 is DFQATT and CDR2 is SNEGSKA (reference sequence). DNA of the CDR3: TGCAGTGCTGAAACGACAGGAGATATGAACACTGAAGCTTTCTTT. Translating gives CSAETTGDMNTEAFF.

The genes are TRBV27 and TRBJ2-5, with D perhaps TRBD2 (5 bases). The CDR3 has 15 residues. With 10 bases removed from V and 5 bases from J, the gap between germline ends came to 23 bases. Germline V gene lookup returns CDR1 MNHEY and CDR2 SMNVEV (reference sequence). The DNA of the CDR3 is TGTGCCACCCTGAATGACGGGCGGGTTAGGGAGACCCAGTACTTC. Its protein product is CATLNDGRVRETQYF.